These T cell receptor beta chains were read from a single sample in a study of regulatory T cells in long-lasting Graves disease. From the multiplex PCR reads, TCRdb called clonotypes with MiXCR, one entry per CDR3 protein. Among fewer than 650,000 distinct CDR3 sequences listed, approximately 15% were seen once. The sample was also reused in another study, on T cells in Graves' hyperthyroidism and ophthalmopathy.

The specimen was peripheral blood mononuclear cells (PBMCs), collected at new diagnosis, from a patient treated with antithyroid drugs. The receptors shown here come from a woman aged 30 to 39 with Graves disease. The CDR3 runs from the conserved cysteine through the conserved F or W. The order of the fields is clone size, J gene, V gene, D gene, CDR3 protein, CDR3 DNA. D genes are given only for firm matches. Where a row states a size, it is once, few, many or the class of an expanded clone; other rows omit it.

many	TRBJ1-2	TRBV3-1	TRBD1	CASSQRRDRGHYGYTF	TGTGCCAGCAGCCAACGCCGGGACAGGGGACATTATGGCTACACCTTC
many	TRBJ1-2	TRBV29-1	.	CSVVDPLRGPNYGYTF	TGCAGCGTTGTTGATCCTTTGCGGGGCCCTAACTATGGCTACACCTTC
.	TRBJ2-7	TRBV7-2	.	CASSLGWTSYEQYF	TGTGCCAGCAGCTTAGGGTGGACTTCCTACGAGCAGTACTTC
many	TRBJ2-4	TRBV20-1	TRBD1	CSATQGANIQYF	TGCAGTGCTACACAGGGGGCAAACATTCAGTACTTC
.	TRBJ2-7	TRBV29-1	.	CSGRQDTYEQYF	TGCAGCGGCCGACAGGACACCTACGAGCAGTACTTC
many	TRBJ2-2	TRBV28	.	CASSFGAPKTGELFF	TGTGCCAGCAGTTTTGGGGCTCCGAAGACCGGGGAGCTGTTTTTT
many	TRBJ2-7	TRBV6-1	TRBD2	CASTRMGLAGGHGEQYF	TGTGCCAGCACCCGGATGGGACTAGCGGGAGGGCACGGCGAGCAGTACTTC
many	TRBJ2-2	TRBV7-8	TRBD1	CATLRGTVNTGELFF	TGTGCCACCCTTAGAGGGACAGTCAACACCGGGGAGCTGTTTTTT
few	TRBJ2-3	TRBV6-2/TRBV6-3	TRBD2	CASSYAGGGFTDTQYF	TGTGCCAGCAGTTACGCTGGGGGGGGATTCACAGATACGCAGTATTTT
.	TRBJ2-7	TRBV18	.	CASSPTETPYEQYF	TGTGCCAGCTCACCGACAGAAACGCCCTACGAGCAGTACTTC
many	TRBJ2-7	TRBV10-3	.	CAISEPLSSGQKYF	TGTGCCATCAGTGAGCCCCTCTCGTCGGGTCAGAAGTACTTC
many	TRBJ2-7	TRBV7-9	TRBD2	CASSLGASGSSGNEQYF	TGTGCCAGCAGCTTGGGCGCTAGCGGGAGTAGTGGAAACGAGCAGTACTTC
.	TRBJ2-5	TRBV12-3/TRBV12-4	.	CASSFPPYQETQYF	TGTGCCAGCAGTTTTCCCCCGTACCAAGAGACCCAGTACTTC
few	TRBJ2-3	TRBV20-1	TRBD2	CSARAIEAGGADTQYF	TGCAGTGCTAGAGCCATTGAAGCGGGAGGCGCAGATACGCAGTATTTT
.	TRBJ1-4	TRBV30	TRBD1	CAWSVRGRWDEKLFF	TGTGCCTGGAGTGTGAGGGGGCGGTGGGATGAAAAACTGTTTTTT
many	TRBJ2-3	TRBV12-3/TRBV12-4	.	CASSLMAVSTDTQYF	TGTGCCAGCAGTTTAATGGCGGTTAGCACAGATACGCAGTATTTT
many	TRBJ1-6	TRBV6-1	TRBD1	CASISRGSDRGYSPLHF	TGTGCCAGCATATCAAGAGGTTCGGACAGGGGTTATTCACCCCTCCACTTT
few	TRBJ2-7	TRBV4-2	TRBD2	CASSQDSGRTYEQYF	TGTGCCAGCAGCCAAGATAGCGGGAGGACATACGAGCAGTACTTC
many	TRBJ1-3	TRBV28	.	CASSRSSGNTIYF	TGTGCCAGCAGTAGGTCGTCTGGAAACACCATATATTTT
many	TRBJ1-1	TRBV12-5	.	CASGLVLGGESTEAFF	TGTGCTAGTGGTTTGGTACTGGGGGGTGAGAGCACTGAAGCTTTCTTT
many	TRBJ2-1	TRBV12-3/TRBV12-4	TRBD2	CASSSSGSSSYNEQFF	TGTGCCAGCAGTTCTAGCGGTTCAAGCTCCTACAATGAGCAGTTCTTC
many	TRBJ1-2	TRBV28	TRBD1	CASVMTGTGGSYGYTF	TGTGCCAGCGTCATGACCGGGACAGGGGGCAGCTATGGCTACACCTTC
few	TRBJ2-1	TRBV15	TRBD1	CATSTQTGASYNEQFF	TGTGCCACCAGCACGCAAACAGGGGCCAGCTACAATGAGCAGTTCTTC
.	TRBJ1-3	TRBV5-1	TRBD1	CASSEQGAISGNTIYF	TGCGCCAGCAGTGAACAGGGGGCTATCTCTGGAAACACCATATATTTT
.	TRBJ2-1	TRBV29-1	.	CSVESLDYNEQFF	TGCAGCGTTGAAAGCTTGGACTACAATGAGCAGTTCTTC
few	TRBJ1-6	TRBV5-1	.	CASSLEGEPPTSPLHF	TGCGCCAGCAGCTTGGAAGGGGAACCCCCGACCTCACCCCTCCACTTT
many	TRBJ1-5	TRBV20-1	.	CSALQGNQPQHF	TGCAGTGCGTTACAGGGTAATCAGCCCCAGCATTTT
.	TRBJ1-2	TRBV27	.	CASSLAAGPYGYTF	TGTGCCAGCAGTTTAGCGGCAGGGCCCTATGGCTACACCTTC
many	TRBJ1-1	TRBV18	.	CASSAGQNTEAFF	TGTGCCAGCTCGGCGGGACAGAACACTGAAGCTTTCTTT
.	TRBJ2-7	TRBV5-5	.	CASSFSTRATYEQYF	TGTGCCAGCAGCTTTTCCACCCGAGCCACCTACGAGCAGTACTTC
many	TRBJ1-1	TRBV27	.	CASSLTGPPLLNTEAFF	TGTGCCAGCAGTCTCACAGGACCCCCTTTGTTGAACACTGAAGCTTTCTTT
few	TRBJ1-1	TRBV3-1	TRBD1	CASNEGTGGRKAFF	TGTGCCAGCAACGAAGGGACAGGGGGCCGAAAAGCTTTCTTT
few	TRBJ2-7	TRBV28	TRBD2	CASSRASGSYEQYF	TGTGCCAGCAGCCGAGCTAGCGGGAGCTACGAGCAGTACTTC
many	TRBJ2-7	TRBV28	.	CASSPRGISYEQYF	TGTGCCAGCAGTCCCAGGGGCATCTCCTACGAGCAGTACTTC
.	TRBJ2-3	TRBV9	TRBD1	CASSATGPDTQYF	TGTGCCAGCAGCGCGACAGGGCCAGATACGCAGTATTTT
many	TRBJ2-1	TRBV7-9	.	CASTHRESYNEQFF	TGTGCCAGCACCCACCGGGAGTCCTACAATGAGCAGTTCTTC
.	TRBJ1-2	TRBV19	.	CASSMDQSYGYTF	TGTGCCAGTAGTATGGATCAGAGCTATGGCTACACCTTC
.	TRBJ1-6	TRBV7-8	.	CASSLAPGRGISPLHF	TGTGCCAGCAGCTTAGCGCCAGGAAGGGGAATTTCACCCCTCCACTTT
many	TRBJ2-7	TRBV6-1	.	CASGGDNYEQYF	TGTGCCAGCGGGGGGGACAACTACGAGCAGTACTTC
many	TRBJ2-7	TRBV24-1	.	CATSDSGSPYEQYF	TGTGCCACCAGTGATTCTGGCAGTCCGTACGAGCAGTACTTC
many	TRBJ1-2	TRBV6-1	TRBD1	CAAQGGYGYTF	TGTGCCGCACAGGGGGGCTATGGCTACACCTTC
few	TRBJ2-2	TRBV20-1	.	CSARQQGGLSTGELFF	TGCAGTGCTAGGCAGCAGGGGGGGTTGAGCACCGGGGAGCTGTTTTTT
few	TRBJ2-1	TRBV19	.	CASSTQSGRYNEQFF	TGTGCCAGTAGTACACAAAGCGGGCGTTACAATGAGCAGTTCTTC
many	TRBJ1-5	TRBV19	.	CASSVRGQPQHF	TGTGCCAGTAGTGTAAGGGGACAGCCCCAGCATTTT
many	TRBJ2-7	TRBV3-1	TRBD1	CASSQVAGQVYEQYF	TGTGCCAGCAGCCAAGTGGCGGGACAGGTCTACGAGCAGTACTTC
.	TRBJ1-1	TRBV6-2/TRBV6-3	TRBD1	CASSRDRGTTEAFF	TGTGCCAGCAGTAGGGACAGGGGTACCACTGAAGCTTTCTTT
few	TRBJ2-2	TRBV7-9	.	CASSFPPGPPTGELFF	TGTGCCAGCAGCTTCCCTCCCGGGCCCCCCACCGGGGAGCTGTTTTTT
few	TRBJ2-3	TRBV20-1	TRBD1	CSATTGFDTDTQYF	TGCAGTGCCACGACAGGGTTCGACACAGATACGCAGTATTTT
many	TRBJ2-6	TRBV12-3/TRBV12-4	.	CASSFGKRQLSGANVLTF	TGTGCCAGCAGTTTCGGGAAGAGGCAGCTATCTGGGGCCAACGTCCTGACTTTC
many	TRBJ1-5	TRBV19	TRBD1	CASSIGLGGGQPQHF	TGTGCCAGTAGTATTGGTTTAGGGGGCGGTCAGCCCCAGCATTTT